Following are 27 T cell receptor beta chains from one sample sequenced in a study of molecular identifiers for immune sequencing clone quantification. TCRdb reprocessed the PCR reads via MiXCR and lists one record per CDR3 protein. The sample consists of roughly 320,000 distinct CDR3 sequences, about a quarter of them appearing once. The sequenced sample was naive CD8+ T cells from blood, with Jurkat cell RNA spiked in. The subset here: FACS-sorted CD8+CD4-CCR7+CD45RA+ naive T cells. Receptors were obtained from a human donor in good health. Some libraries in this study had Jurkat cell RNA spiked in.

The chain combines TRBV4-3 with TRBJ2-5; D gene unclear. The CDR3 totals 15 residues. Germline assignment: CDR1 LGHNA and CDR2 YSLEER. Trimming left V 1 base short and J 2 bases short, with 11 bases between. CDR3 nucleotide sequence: TGCGCCAGCAGCCAAGTAGGATCGGCTCAAGAGACCCAGTACTTC. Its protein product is CASSQVGSAQETQYF.

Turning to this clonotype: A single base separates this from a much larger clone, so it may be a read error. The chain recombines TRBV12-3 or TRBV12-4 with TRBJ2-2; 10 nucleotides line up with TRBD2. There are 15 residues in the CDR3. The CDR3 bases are TGTGCCAGCAGCGGACTAGCGGTGAACACCGGGGAGCTGCTTTTT. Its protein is CASSGLAVNTGELLF.

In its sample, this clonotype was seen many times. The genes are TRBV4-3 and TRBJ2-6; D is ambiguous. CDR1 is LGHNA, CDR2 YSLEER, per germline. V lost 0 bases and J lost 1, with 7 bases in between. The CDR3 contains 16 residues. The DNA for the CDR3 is TGCGCCAGCAGCCAAGATTTGGCGTCTGGGGCCAACGTCCTGACTTTC. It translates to CASSQDLASGANVLTF.

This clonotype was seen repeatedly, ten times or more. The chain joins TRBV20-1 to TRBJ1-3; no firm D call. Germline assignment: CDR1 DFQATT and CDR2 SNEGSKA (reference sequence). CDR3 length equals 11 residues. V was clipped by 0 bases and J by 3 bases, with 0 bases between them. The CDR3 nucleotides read TGCAGTGCTAGAGATGGAAACACCATATATTTT. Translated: CSARDGNTIYF.

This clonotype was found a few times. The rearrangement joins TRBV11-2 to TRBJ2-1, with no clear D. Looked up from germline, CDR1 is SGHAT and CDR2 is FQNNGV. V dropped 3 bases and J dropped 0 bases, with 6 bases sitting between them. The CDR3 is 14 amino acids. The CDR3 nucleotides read TGTGCCAGCAGCTTCTTAAGCTCCTACAATGAGCAGTTCTTC. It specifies CASSFLSSYNEQFF.

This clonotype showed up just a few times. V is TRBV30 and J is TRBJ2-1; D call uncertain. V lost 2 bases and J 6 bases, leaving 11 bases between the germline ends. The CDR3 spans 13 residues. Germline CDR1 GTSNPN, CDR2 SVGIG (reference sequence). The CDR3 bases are TGTGCCTGGAGTTTCGACCGAGGCAATGAGCAGTTCTTC. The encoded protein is CAWSFDRGNEQFF.

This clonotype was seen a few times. The CDR3 here is CAWSVGGAYEQYF. In DNA, the CDR3 is TGTGCCTGGAGTGTCGGGGGAGCCTACGAGCAGTACTTC. V usage is TRBV30 and J usage is TRBJ2-7; possible D gene TRBD2, 6 bases. Germline CDR1 is GTSNPN and CDR2 is SVGIG (reference sequence). The CDR3 sequence is 13 residues long. Trimming took off 0 bases at V and 2 bases at J, with 8 bases between the two ends.

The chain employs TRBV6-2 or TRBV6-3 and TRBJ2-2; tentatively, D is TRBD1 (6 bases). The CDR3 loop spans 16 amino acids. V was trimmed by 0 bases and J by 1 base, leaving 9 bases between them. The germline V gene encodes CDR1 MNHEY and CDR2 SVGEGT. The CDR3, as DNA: TGTGCCAGCAGTTACTCAGGGACAAAGAACACCGGGGAGCTGTTTTTT. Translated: CASSYSGTKNTGELFF.

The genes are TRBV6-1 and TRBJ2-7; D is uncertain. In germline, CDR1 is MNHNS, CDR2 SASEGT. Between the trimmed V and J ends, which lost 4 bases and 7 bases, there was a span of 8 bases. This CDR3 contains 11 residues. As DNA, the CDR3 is TGTGCCAGCAGTGCCCGACCTGAGCAGTACTTC. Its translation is CASSARPEQYF.

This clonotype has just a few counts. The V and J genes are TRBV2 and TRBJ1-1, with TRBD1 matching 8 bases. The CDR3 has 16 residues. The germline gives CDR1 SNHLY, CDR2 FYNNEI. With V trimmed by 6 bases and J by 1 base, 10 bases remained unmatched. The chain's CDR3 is CASRKSGQGENTEAFF. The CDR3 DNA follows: TGTGCCAGCAGGAAAAGTGGACAGGGAGAGAACACTGAAGCTTTCTTT.

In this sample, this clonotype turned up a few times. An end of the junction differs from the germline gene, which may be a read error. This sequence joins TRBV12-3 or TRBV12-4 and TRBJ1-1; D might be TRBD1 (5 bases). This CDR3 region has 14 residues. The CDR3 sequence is CVSKSTGGYTEAFF. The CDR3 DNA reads TGTGTCAGCAAAAGTACAGGCGGCTACACTGAAGCTTTCTTT.

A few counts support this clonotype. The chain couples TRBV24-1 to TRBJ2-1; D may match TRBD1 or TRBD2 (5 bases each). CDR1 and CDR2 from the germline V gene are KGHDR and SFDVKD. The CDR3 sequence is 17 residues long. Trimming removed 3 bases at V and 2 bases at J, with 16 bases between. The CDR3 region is CATSDTAGTEPYNEQFF. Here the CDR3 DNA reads TGTGCCACCAGTGATACCGCCGGGACGGAGCCCTACAATGAGCAGTTCTTC.

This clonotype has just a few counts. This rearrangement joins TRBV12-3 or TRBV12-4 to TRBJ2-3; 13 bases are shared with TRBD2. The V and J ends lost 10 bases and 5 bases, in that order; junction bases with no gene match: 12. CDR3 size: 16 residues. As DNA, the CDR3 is TGTGCCACCCAACTAGCGGGAGGGCCAGATGGAGATACGCAGTATTTT. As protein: CATQLAGGPDGDTQYF.

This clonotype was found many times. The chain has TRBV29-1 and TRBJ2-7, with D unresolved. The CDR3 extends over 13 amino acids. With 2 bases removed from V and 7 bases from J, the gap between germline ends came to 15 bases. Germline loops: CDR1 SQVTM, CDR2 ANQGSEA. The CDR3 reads CSVESESGIEQYF. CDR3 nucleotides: TGCAGCGTTGAAAGTGAGTCTGGGATTGAGCAGTACTTC.

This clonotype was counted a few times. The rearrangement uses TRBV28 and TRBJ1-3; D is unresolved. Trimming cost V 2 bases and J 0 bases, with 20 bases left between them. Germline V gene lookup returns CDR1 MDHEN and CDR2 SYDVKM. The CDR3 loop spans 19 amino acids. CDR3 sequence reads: CASSLIYRLADHSGNTIYF. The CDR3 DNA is TGTGCCAGCAGTTTAATATATCGACTAGCCGATCACTCTGGAAACACCATATATTTT.

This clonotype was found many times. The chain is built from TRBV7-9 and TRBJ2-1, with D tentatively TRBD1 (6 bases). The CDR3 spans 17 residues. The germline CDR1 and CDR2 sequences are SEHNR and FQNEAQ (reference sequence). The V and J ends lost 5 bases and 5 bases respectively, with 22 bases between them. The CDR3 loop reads CASSVRTYGTSHNEQFF. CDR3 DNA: TGTGCCAGCAGCGTCCGGACTTACGGGACATCCCACAATGAGCAGTTCTTC.

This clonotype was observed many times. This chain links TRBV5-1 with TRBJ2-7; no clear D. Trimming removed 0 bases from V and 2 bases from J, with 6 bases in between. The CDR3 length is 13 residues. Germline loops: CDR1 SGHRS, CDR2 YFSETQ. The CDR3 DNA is TGCGCCAGCAGCTTGGGGGCAGCCTACGAGCAGTACTTC. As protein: CASSLGAAYEQYF.

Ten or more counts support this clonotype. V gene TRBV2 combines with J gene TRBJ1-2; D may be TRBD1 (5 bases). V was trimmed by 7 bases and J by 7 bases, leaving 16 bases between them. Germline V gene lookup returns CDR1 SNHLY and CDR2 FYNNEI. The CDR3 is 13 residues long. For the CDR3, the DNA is TGTGCCAGCATCTCCCCAGGGTACGCTGGCTACACCTTC. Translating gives CASISPGYAGYTF.

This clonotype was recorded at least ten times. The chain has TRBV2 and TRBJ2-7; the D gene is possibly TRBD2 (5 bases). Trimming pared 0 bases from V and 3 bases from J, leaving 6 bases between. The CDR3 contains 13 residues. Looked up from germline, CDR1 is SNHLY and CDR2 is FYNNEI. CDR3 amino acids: CASSEAAGYEQYF. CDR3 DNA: TGTGCCAGCAGTGAAGCCGCGGGCTACGAGCAGTACTTC.

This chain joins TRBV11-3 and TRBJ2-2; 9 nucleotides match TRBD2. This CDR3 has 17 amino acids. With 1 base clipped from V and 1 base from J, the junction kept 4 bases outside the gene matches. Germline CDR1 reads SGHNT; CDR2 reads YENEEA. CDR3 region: CASSLGSGRENTGELFF. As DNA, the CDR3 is TGTGCCAGCAGCTTAGGTAGCGGGAGAGAGAACACCGGGGAGCTGTTTTTT.

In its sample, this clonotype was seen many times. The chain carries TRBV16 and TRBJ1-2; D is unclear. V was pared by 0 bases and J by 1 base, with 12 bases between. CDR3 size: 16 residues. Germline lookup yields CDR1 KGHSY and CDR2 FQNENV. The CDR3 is CASSQSSPDFNYGYTF. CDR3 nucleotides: TGTGCCAGCAGCCAATCGTCCCCAGATTTTAACTATGGCTACACCTTC.

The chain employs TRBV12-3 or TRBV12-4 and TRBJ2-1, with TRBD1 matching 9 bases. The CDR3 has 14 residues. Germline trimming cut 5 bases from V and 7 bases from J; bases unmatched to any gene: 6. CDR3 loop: CASSPTDRGNEQFF. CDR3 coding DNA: TGTGCCAGCAGTCCAACGGACAGGGGTAATGAGCAGTTCTTC.

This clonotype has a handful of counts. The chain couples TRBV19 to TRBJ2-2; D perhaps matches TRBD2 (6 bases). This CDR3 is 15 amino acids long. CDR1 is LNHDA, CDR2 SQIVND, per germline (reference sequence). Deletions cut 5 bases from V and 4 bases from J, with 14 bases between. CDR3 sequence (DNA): TGTGCCAGTAGTCCCCTTCAGGGAGGCACCGGGGAGCTGTTTTTT. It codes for CASSPLQGGTGELFF. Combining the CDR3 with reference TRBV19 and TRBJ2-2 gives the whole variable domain DGGITQSPKYLFRKEGQNVTLSCEQNLNHDAMYWYRQDPGQGLRLIYYSQIVNDFQKGDIAEGYSVSREKKESFPLTVTSAQKNPTAFYLCASSPLQGGTGELFFGEGSRLTVL.

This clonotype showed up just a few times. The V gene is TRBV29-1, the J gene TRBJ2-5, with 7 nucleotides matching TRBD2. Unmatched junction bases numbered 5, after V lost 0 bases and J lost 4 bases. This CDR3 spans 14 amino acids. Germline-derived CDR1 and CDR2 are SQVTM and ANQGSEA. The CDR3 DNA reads TGCAGCGTTGAAGAGGGAGGGGTGGGAGAGACCCAGTACTTC. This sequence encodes CSVEEGGVGETQYF.

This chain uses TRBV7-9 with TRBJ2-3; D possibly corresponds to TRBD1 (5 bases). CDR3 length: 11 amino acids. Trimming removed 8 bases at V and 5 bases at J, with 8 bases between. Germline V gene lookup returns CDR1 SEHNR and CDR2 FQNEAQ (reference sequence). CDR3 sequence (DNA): TGTGCCAGCCTCCAGGGAGATACGCAGTATTTT. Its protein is CASLQGDTQYF.

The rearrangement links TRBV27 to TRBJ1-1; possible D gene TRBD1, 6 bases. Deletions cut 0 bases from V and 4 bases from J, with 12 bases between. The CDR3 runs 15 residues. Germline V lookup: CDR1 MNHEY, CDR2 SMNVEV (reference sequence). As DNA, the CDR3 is TGTGCCAGCAGTTTATCCCGGACAGCGGCCACTGAAGCTTTCTTT. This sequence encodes CASSLSRTAATEAFF.

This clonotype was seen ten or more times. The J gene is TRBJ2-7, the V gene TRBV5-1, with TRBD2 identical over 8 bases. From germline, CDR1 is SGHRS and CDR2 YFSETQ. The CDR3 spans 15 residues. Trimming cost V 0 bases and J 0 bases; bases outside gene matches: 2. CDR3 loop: CASSLASGSSYEQYF. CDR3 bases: TGCGCCAGCAGCTTGGCCAGCGGGAGCTCCTACGAGCAGTACTTC.